A selection of T cell receptor beta chains follows, all from one sample in a study of CD8+ T cells in alopecia areata. The repertoire was sequenced with immunoSEQ multiplex PCR; TCRdb's copy has only in-frame clones and lacks some. The data contain 120,000 or so clones, approximately 60% of them singletons. The material was CD4+ T cells sorted from blood, obtained at week 4, from a patient treated with tofacitinib. These receptor sequences come from a human donor with alopecia areata. The CDR3 runs from the conserved cysteine through the conserved F or W. D genes are given only for firm matches. Size is stated for part of the rows, as once, few or many counts, or as a class when the clone is expanded.

TRBJ2-7 TRBD2 TRBV4-3 . TGCGCCAGCAGCCAAGATCAAGGCGGGAGCTCCTACGAGCAGTACTTC CASSQDQGGSSYEQYF
TRBJ2-3 . TRBV5-4 once TGTGCCAGCAGCAATGGAGGGCAGCGTAGCACAGATACGCAGTATTTT CASSNGGQRSTDTQYF
TRBJ2-3 TRBD2 TRBV28 few TGTGCCAGCAGTTTTGGGGCTAGCGGCCCCACAGATACGCAGTATTTT CASSFGASGPTDTQYF
TRBJ2-1 TRBD2 TRBV2 . TGTGCCAGCAGCGCGATAGCGGGGGGGCGCGATGAGCAGTTCTTC CASSAIAGGRDEQFF
TRBJ2-3 . TRBV6-5 . TGTGCCAGCAGTTACTCTTTGACAGCAGATACGCAGTATTTT CASSYSLTADTQYF
TRBJ2-2 . TRBV7-3 few TGTGCCAGCAGCTTAACCGGGGAGCTGTTTTTT CASSLTGELFF
TRBJ2-1 TRBD2 TRBV4-1 . TGCGCCAGCAGCCAAGGTAGCGCCCCGGGAGGTAATGAGCAGTTCTTC CASSQGSAPGGNEQFF
TRBJ2-1 TRBD2 TRBV5-1 few TGCGCCAGCAGCTCCGCCGGACTAGCGGGCGTGGTCGATGAGCAGTTCTTC CASSSAGLAGVVDEQFF
TRBJ1-2 . TRBV5-1 . TGCGCCAGCAGCTTCGGACCTTCCGACCAGGGCTACACCTTC CASSFGPSDQGYTF
TRBJ1-5 . TRBV10-3 . TGTGCCATCAGTGACGGGGAAGCCCAGCATTTT CAISDGEAQHF
TRBJ2-7 TRBD1 TRBV30 . TGTGCCTGGAGTCGCCTGGACAGGGATTACGAGCAGTACTTC CAWSRLDRDYEQYF
TRBJ2-1 . TRBV28 . TGTGCCAGCAGTTTAAGTTGGAGCACAGGGAAGTCTGTCAATGAGCAGTTCTTC CASSLSWSTGKSVNEQFF
TRBJ2-7 . TRBV10-3 many TGTGCCATCAGTGAGGTGTCAGATAACGAGCAGTACTTC CAISEVSDNEQYF
TRBJ2-3 . TRBV29-1 . TGCAGCGTTGAAGGGACAGATACGCAGTATTTT CSVEGTDTQYF
TRBJ2-5 TRBD2 TRBV2 . TGTGCCAGCAGTTTTAGCGGGGGTGAAGAGACCCAGTACTTC CASSFSGGEETQYF
TRBJ2-7 . TRBV4-3 . TGCGCCAGCAGCCAAGATTGGCAGGGGAGGACCTACGAGCAGTACTTC CASSQDWQGRTYEQYF
TRBJ1-4 TRBD1 TRBV25-1 . TGTGCCAGCAGTGAGCACAGGGGAGTAGCCGAAAAACTGTTTTTT CASSEHRGVAEKLFF
TRBJ1-3 . TRBV30 . TGTGCCTGGAGTGTCAACAGGGTTTCCACCATATATTTT CAWSVNRVSTIYF
TRBJ1-2 . TRBV30 . TGTGCCTGGAGCCACACCCGGGACGGAGAAAACTATGGCTACACCTTC CAWSHTRDGENYGYTF
TRBJ2-1 . TRBV30 . TGTGCCTGGAGTGTAGTGTCGGGAGTTCAATACAATGAGCAGTTCTTC CAWSVVSGVQYNEQFF
TRBJ1-1 TRBD1 TRBV5-6 . TGTGCCAGCAGCTCCGACAGGGGGAACACTGAAGCTTTCTTT CASSSDRGNTEAFF
TRBJ2-3 TRBD2 TRBV7-3 . TGTGCCAGCAGCTTAGCGGGAGCAGATACGCAGTATTTT CASSLAGADTQYF
TRBJ2-2 . TRBV29-1 . TGCAGCGTTAAGTCGGCAGGGGGGACCGGGGAGCTGTTTTTT CSVKSAGGTGELFF
TRBJ2-3 . TRBV5-4 . TGTGCCAGCACCGTAGCGAGAGAATCTAGCACAGATACGCAGTATTTT CASTVARESSTDTQYF
TRBJ2-7 TRBD2 TRBV29-1 . TGCAGCGTCGACCATACTAGCGGGGGTACCTACGAGCAGTACTTC CSVDHTSGGTYEQYF
TRBJ2-1 . TRBV7-2 few TGTGCCAGCAGCTTAGTGGCGTCAGTCGCCTACAATGAGCAGTTCTTC CASSLVASVAYNEQFF
TRBJ2-1 TRBD2 TRBV29-1 . TGCAGCGTTGAAGGACTAGCGGGGTTCAATGAGCAGTTCTTC CSVEGLAGFNEQFF
TRBJ1-5 . TRBV7-2 . TGTGCCAGCAGCTTAGGCAGGAATCAGCCCCAGCATTTT CASSLGRNQPQHF
TRBJ2-3 . TRBV25-1 . TGTGCCAGCAGGTCCCTAGGGGTTACAGATACGCAGTATTTT CASRSLGVTDTQYF
TRBJ2-1 . TRBV2 . TGTGCCAGCAGTAAAATATGGCTAGAAACCCATGAGCAGTTCTTC CASSKIWLETHEQFF
TRBJ2-5 . TRBV29-1 few TGCAGCGTTGAAGGAGAGGATGGGACGACCCAGTACTTC CSVEGEDGTTQYF
TRBJ2-2 . TRBV11-3 . TGTGCCAGCAGCTTCAACTCTGAATCCACCGGGGAGCTGTTTTTT CASSFNSESTGELFF
TRBJ2-5 . TRBV30 . TGTGCCTGGAGACGGCAGGGCCCCGAGACCCAGTACTTC CAWRRQGPETQYF
TRBJ2-5 . TRBV6-6 once TGTGCCAGCAGTTTTAGGGAGACCCAGTACTTC CASSFRETQYF
TRBJ1-2 . TRBV5-6 few TGTGCCAGCAGCTTGGTAGGGGACAATGGCTACACCTTC CASSLVGDNGYTF
TRBJ2-4 . TRBV7-2 many TGTGCCAGCAGTGAGGAGGCCAAAAACATTCAGTACTTC CASSEEAKNIQYF
TRBJ2-7 TRBD2 TRBV30 . TGTGCCTGCGCGGCTAGCGGGAGATACGAGCAGTACTTC CACAASGRYEQYF
TRBJ1-5 TRBD1 TRBV19 few TGTGCCAGTAGGAGAGGACAGGGAGGCCAGCCCCAGCATTTT CASRRGQGGQPQHF
TRBJ2-5 . TRBV7-2 . TGTGCCAGCAGCTCCTACTACGAGACCCAGTACTTC CASSSYYETQYF
TRBJ2-6 TRBD2 TRBV4-3 . TGCGCCAGCAGCCAAGATCGGGCTAGCGGGGACCCTGGGGCCAACGTCCTGACTTTC CASSQDRASGDPGANVLTF
TRBJ1-5 . TRBV7-2 . TGTGCCAGCAGGTCTAACAGGGAGACCCTACAGCCCCAGCATTTT CASRSNRETLQPQHF
TRBJ2-5 . TRBV11-2 . TGTGCCAGCAGCTTAGGCGGGGTTTCCCAAGAGACCCAGTACTTC CASSLGGVSQETQYF
TRBJ1-2 . TRBV9 . TGTGCCAGCAGCGTAGAGGCCAACCCCTATGGCTACACCTTC CASSVEANPYGYTF
TRBJ2-5 TRBD2 TRBV6-6 . TGTGCCAGCAGCCGACTAGCGGGGGGGCACGAGACCCAGTACTTC CASSRLAGGHETQYF
TRBJ1-1 . TRBV9 few TGTGCCAGCAGCGTAGGGGAGGGGCAGAACACTGAAGCTTTCTTT CASSVGEGQNTEAFF
TRBJ2-1 . TRBV29-1 . TGCAGCGTTGCGGCAGGGGACTACAATGAGCAGTTCTTC CSVAAGDYNEQFF
TRBJ2-3 TRBD2 TRBV4-2 . TGTGCCAGCAGATCAGCGGGGGCCAACACAGATACGCAGTATTTT CASRSAGANTDTQYF
TRBJ1-2 . TRBV4-3 . TGCGCCAGCAGCCAAGATAGAGATTCCTATGGCTACACCTTC CASSQDRDSYGYTF
TRBJ2-3 TRBD2 TRBV29-1 . TGCAGCGTTGAAACTAGCGGCACAGATACGCAGTATTTT CSVETSGTDTQYF
TRBJ2-3 TRBD2 TRBV5-6 . TGTGCCAGCAGCCGGACTAGCGGGGGATCTAGCACAGATACGCAGTATTTT CASSRTSGGSSTDTQYF
TRBJ2-5 . TRBV27 . TGTGCCTCAAGGGGGGGTACAGAGACCCAGTACTTC CASRGGTETQYF
TRBJ2-1 . TRBV7-8 few TGTGCCAGCAGCTCGATCGCTGAGCAGTTCTTC CASSSIAEQFF
TRBJ2-5 TRBD1 TRBV15 . TGTGCCACCAGCTTAGGGGACAGGGACTTGCAGACCCAGTACTTC CATSLGDRDLQTQYF